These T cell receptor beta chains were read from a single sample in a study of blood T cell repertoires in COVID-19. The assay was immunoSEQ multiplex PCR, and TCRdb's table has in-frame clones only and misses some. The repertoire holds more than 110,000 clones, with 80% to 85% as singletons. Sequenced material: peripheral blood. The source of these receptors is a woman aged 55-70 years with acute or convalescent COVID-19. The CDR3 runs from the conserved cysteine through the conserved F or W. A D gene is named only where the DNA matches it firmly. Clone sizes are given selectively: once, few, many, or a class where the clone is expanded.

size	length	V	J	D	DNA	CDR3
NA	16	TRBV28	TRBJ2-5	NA	TGTGCCAGCAGTTTATTGGAAGGGGTCCGGCAAGAGACCCAGTACTTC	CASSLLEGVRQETQYF
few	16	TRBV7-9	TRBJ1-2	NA	TGTGCCAGCAGCTCTAACAGGGCGGTCCGAACCTATGGCTACACCTTC	CASSSNRAVRTYGYTF
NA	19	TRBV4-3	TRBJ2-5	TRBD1	TGCGCCAGCAGCCAAGTTTGGCAGGGGGCGGGTTCGTCCCAAGAGACCCAGTACTTC	CASSQVWQGAGSSQETQYF
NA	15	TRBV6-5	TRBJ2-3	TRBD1	TGTGCCAGCAGGAATACAGGGGTGGCGACAGATACGCAGTATTTT	CASRNTGVATDTQYF
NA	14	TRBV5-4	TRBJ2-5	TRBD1	TGTGCCAGCAGCCAAGACAGGGCAGGAGAGACCCAGTACTTC	CASSQDRAGETQYF
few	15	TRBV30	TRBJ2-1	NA	TGTGCCTGGAGTTCCGCTAGCGCTGCGTACAATGAGCAGTTCTTC	CAWSSASAAYNEQFF
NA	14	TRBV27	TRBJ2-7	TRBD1	TGTGCCAGCAGGGCCCTGACAGGGGACTACGAGCAGTACTTC	CASRALTGDYEQYF
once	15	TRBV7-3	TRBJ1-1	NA	TGTGCCAGCAGCTTCTCAGGTTTCGGCGGGGGTGAAGCTTTCTTT	CASSFSGFGGGEAFF
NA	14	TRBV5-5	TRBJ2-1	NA	TGTGCCAGCAGCTTGGACACTAGCTACAATGAGCAGTTCTTC	CASSLDTSYNEQFF
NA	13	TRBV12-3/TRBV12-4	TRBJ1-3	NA	TGTGCCAGCAGTTTAAGTTTGCATAACTTTTTATATTTT	CASSLSLHNFLYF
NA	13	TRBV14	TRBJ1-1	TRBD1	TGTGCCAGCAGCCCCCGGACAGGGGGCTTGGCTTTCTTT	CASSPRTGGLAFF
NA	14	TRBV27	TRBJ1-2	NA	TGTGCCAGCAGTCCTTCAGTGACTCACTATGGCTACACCTTC	CASSPSVTHYGYTF
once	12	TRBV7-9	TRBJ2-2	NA	TGTGCCAGCAGCTTGAGTAACGGGGAGCTGTTTTTT	CASSLSNGELFF
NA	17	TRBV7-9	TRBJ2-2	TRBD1	TGTGCCAGCAGCCTCTCGGCCGGGACAGGGAACACCGGGGAGCTGTTTTTT	CASSLSAGTGNTGELFF
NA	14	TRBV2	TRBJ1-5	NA	TGTGCCAGCAGGGGTAGACAGGTTCTTCAGCCCCAGCATTTT	CASRGRQVLQPQHF
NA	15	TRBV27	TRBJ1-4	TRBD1	TGTGCCAGCAGTTTATCTTCGGGACAGGGCACAAAACTGTTTTTT	CASSLSSGQGTKLFF
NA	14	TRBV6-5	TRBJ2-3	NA	TGTGCCAGCAGTTTGATAGTAGGCACAGATACGCAGTATTTT	CASSLIVGTDTQYF
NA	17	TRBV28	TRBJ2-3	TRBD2	TGTGCCAGCAGTTTAGGTGCTAGCGGGAGCTGGACAGATACGCAGTATTTT	CASSLGASGSWTDTQYF
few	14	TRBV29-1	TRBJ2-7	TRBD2	TGCAGCGTGGGGGTAACTAGCGGCCCCTACGAGCAGTACTTC	CSVGVTSGPYEQYF
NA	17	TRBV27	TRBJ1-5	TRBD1	TGTGCCAGCAAAAGGACAGGGGGAGGATTCGTCAATCAGCCCCAGCATTTT	CASKRTGGGFVNQPQHF
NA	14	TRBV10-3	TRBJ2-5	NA	TGTGCCATCAGTGACCCCGGACAGCAAGAGACCCAGTACTTC	CAISDPGQQETQYF
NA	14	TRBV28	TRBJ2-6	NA	TGTGCCAGCAGCGAGATCTCTGGGGCCAACGTCCTGACTTTC	CASSEISGANVLTF
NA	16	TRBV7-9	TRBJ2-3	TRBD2	TGTGCCAGCAGCTTGGGACTAGCGGAACGCACAGATACGCAGTATTTT	CASSLGLAERTDTQYF
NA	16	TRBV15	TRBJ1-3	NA	TGTGCCACCAGCAGAGGTACTCCCTTCTCTGGAAACACCATATATTTT	CATSRGTPFSGNTIYF
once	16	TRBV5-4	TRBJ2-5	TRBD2	TGTGCCAGCAGCTCGCCGACTAGCGGGGGTGCTGAGACCCAGTACTTC	CASSSPTSGGAETQYF
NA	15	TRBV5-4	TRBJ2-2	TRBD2	TGTGCCAGCAGCCCTAGCGGGAGAGGAACCGGGGAGCTGTTTTTT	CASSPSGRGTGELFF
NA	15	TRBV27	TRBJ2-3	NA	TGTGCCAGCAAGAAATCGGGAAGTGGGACAGATACGCAGTATTTT	CASKKSGSGTDTQYF
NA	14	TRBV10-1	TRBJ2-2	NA	TGCGCCAGCAGTGAGCCCGGGGGAACCGGGGAGCTGTTTTTT	CASSEPGGTGELFF
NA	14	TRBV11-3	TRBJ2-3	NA	TGTGCCAGCAGCGCCCGACAGGGCACAGATACGCAGTATTTT	CASSARQGTDTQYF
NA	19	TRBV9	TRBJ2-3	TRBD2	TGTGCCAGCAGCGTAGGTCCCCTAAGGACTAGCGGAGGTGCAGATACGCAGTATTTT	CASSVGPLRTSGGADTQYF
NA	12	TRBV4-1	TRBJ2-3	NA	TGCGCCAGCAGCCAAAGCGGCGATACGCAGTATTTT	CASSQSGDTQYF
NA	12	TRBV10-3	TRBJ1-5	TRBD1	TGTGCCACCGGGACAGGGGAGGGGCCCCAGCATTTT	CATGTGEGPQHF
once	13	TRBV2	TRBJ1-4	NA	TGTGCCAGCCAGGGTACGACTAATGAAAAACTGTTTTTT	CASQGTTNEKLFF
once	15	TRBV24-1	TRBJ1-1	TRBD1	TGTGCCACCAGTGATTCCCGGACAGGTAACACTGAAGCTTTCTTT	CATSDSRTGNTEAFF
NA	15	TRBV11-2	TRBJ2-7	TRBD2	TGTGCCAGCAGCCCCGGGACTAGCGGCCCCTACGAGCAGTACTTC	CASSPGTSGPYEQYF
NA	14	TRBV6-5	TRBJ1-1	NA	TGTGCCAGCAGATCGACACCCTTGAACACTGAAGCTTTCTTT	CASRSTPLNTEAFF
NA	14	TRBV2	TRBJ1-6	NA	TGTGCCAGCAAACGACAGGAGCATAATTCACCCCTCCACTTT	CASKRQEHNSPLHF
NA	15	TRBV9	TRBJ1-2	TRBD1	TGTGCCAGCAGCGTAGCCAGGACAGGGCCCTATGGCTACACCTTC	CASSVARTGPYGYTF
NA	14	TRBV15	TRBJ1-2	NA	TGTGCCACCAGCAGAGAGGGAAGGGGCCGGGGCTACACCTTC	CATSREGRGRGYTF
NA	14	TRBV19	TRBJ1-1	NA	TGTGCCAGTAGTACCCTTCCAGGGAACACTGAAGCTTTCTTT	CASSTLPGNTEAFF
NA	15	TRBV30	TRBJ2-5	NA	TGTGCCTGGAGTCTTCGTAGACTAAGCCAAGAGACCCAGTACTTC	CAWSLRRLSQETQYF
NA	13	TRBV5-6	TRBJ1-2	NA	TGTGCCAGCAGGTGGGGGAGGGACTATGGCTACACCTTC	CASRWGRDYGYTF
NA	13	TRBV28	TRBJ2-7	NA	TGTGCCAGCAGGCCGGGAAACTCCTACGAGCAGTACTTC	CASRPGNSYEQYF
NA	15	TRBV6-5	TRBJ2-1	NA	TGTGCCAGCAGGCCTTCCGGCGGAGCCTACAATGAGCAGTTCTTC	CASRPSGGAYNEQFF
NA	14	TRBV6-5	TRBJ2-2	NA	TGTGCCAGCAGAAACGGGTTTTCGACCGGGGAGCTGTTTTTT	CASRNGFSTGELFF